Detailed here is one TCR beta chain. The target antigen is unknown. This sample is drawn from a study of identifying expanded T cells in peripheral blood. General study findings and limits: About 1.2 clones differed between technical replicates, versus 16.4 and 19 over time. Variance in clone template counts between approximately two-week samples significantly increased with total template count across all healthy donors.

Collection occurred without any documented infections or immune events in donors. TCRdb's copy holds only in-frame clones and misses some; the assay was immunoSEQ multiplex PCR. The table includes about 91,000 clones, 85% to 90% detected once. J was trimmed by 3 bases and V by 5 bases; bases with no gene match: 4. The CDR3 loop spans 14 amino acids. Germline lookup yields CDR1 MNHEY and CDR2 SVGAGI. The gene calls are TRBV6-5 and TRBJ2-7; 10 bases map to TRBD1. Sequenced input: blood. The receptor comes from a person aged 18 to 70 in good health. This CDR3 is CASSETGGDYEQYF. The CDR3 bases are TGTGCCAGCAGTGAGACAGGGGGCGACTACGAGCAGTACTTC.